This paragraph covers one T cell receptor (beta chain) sequence. Its antigen is still unknown. The record originates from a study of OX40 agonist ivuxolimab in advanced cancers. Study-wide background: With ivuxolimab, an agonistic anti-OX40 (CD134) antibody, patients were treated. The study gave patients intravenous ivuxolimab at 0.01 to 10 mg/kg every 2 weeks. Study-level results: On average, CD8+ T cells showed a greater number of expanded clones than CD4+.

Some clones are missing from TCRdb's copy, which holds only in-frame ones; the method was immunoSEQ multiplex PCR. Here the sample spans fewer than 25,000 clones, roughly 90% being singletons. Trimming at V came to 5 bases and at J to 2 bases, leaving 4 bases not matched to a gene. The germline V gene has CDR1 SEHNR and CDR2 FQNEAQ (reference sequence). The CDR3 is 16 residues long. The sequenced sample was CD4+ or CD8+ T cells sorted from blood, obtained in a trial of the OX40 agonist ivuxolimab. The chain couples TRBV7-9 to TRBJ2-4; 12 bases line up with TRBD2. This clonotype was sampled from an adult with an advanced solid tumor such as melanoma, head and neck, liver or kidney cancer. The CDR3 bases are TGTGCCAGCAGCATACTAGCGGGAGGCCCCAAAAACATTCAGTACTTC. This sequence encodes CASSILAGGPKNIQYF.